The T cell receptor beta chain under discussion was sequenced for a study of blood T cell repertoires in COVID-19. Study details: The origin of the acute and convalescent COVID-19 samples was the United States, Italy and Spain. Nucleic acid was either cDNA or gDNA, and it came from T cells, B-cell-depleted T cells, or PBMCs.

Germline V gives CDR1 SQVTM, CDR2 ANQGSEA. The V end lost 5 bases, the J end lost 7 bases, and 18 bases lay between the germline ends. The CDR3 loop spans 14 amino acids. TCRdb keeps only in-frame clones here, not all; method: immunoSEQ multiplex PCR. The sample consists of 250,000 to 300,000 clones, roughly 91% of them appearing once. The specimen sequenced was PBMCs or T cells enriched from blood (not recorded which). The V call is TRBV29-1, the J call TRBJ1-5; possible D gene TRBD1, 5 bases. This sequence was found in a woman aged 60-70 years who had recovered from COVID-19. The CDR3 spells CSVFFPDNAQPQHF. The CDR3 DNA reads as TGCAGCGTTTTTTTCCCGGACAATGCCCAGCCCCAGCATTTT.